The rows below give T cell receptor beta chains drawn from one sample of a study of preoperative IRX-2 immunotherapy in early breast cancer. Libraries were prepared by immunoSEQ multiplex PCR; TCRdb keeps only in-frame clonotypes and omits some of them. The sample has roughly 34,000 clones, over 85% seen once; the top ten hold approximately 1.5%. This sample comprised tumor tissue, obtained after IRX-2 immunotherapy. These TCRs come from a human donor with breast cancer. Both conserved end residues are part of each CDR3. A D gene is named only where the DNA matches it firmly. A clone size is listed for some rows: how often the clone was seen (once, few, many), or a class if it is expanded.

cdr3_nt: TGTGCCAGCAGGGCGGGACAGGGAAACACCGGGGAGCTGTTTTTT; cdr3_aa: CASRAGQGNTGELFF; j_call: TRBJ2-2; clone_size: .; d_call: TRBD1; v_call: TRBV11-3
cdr3_nt: TGCGCCAGCAGCCCCAGAGGCCAGGGTGCAACTAATGAAAAACTGTTTTTT; cdr3_aa: CASSPRGQGATNEKLFF; j_call: TRBJ1-4; clone_size: .; d_call: .; v_call: TRBV1
cdr3_nt: TGTGCCAGTACCCAGGGACAGTCTAACAATGAGCAGTTCTTC; cdr3_aa: CASTQGQSNNEQFF; j_call: TRBJ2-1; clone_size: .; d_call: TRBD1; v_call: TRBV19
cdr3_nt: TGTGCCAGCTCACCATTCCAACAAAGCCAAGAGACCCAGTACTTC; cdr3_aa: CASSPFQQSQETQYF; j_call: TRBJ2-5; clone_size: few; d_call: .; v_call: TRBV18
cdr3_nt: TGTGCCAGCAGCCCAGGGGGGGGCACAGATACGCAGTATTTT; cdr3_aa: CASSPGGGTDTQYF; j_call: TRBJ2-3; clone_size: .; d_call: .; v_call: TRBV14
cdr3_nt: TGCGCCAGCGGGAGAGCTAGGTCGGACACCGGGGAGCTGTTTTTT; cdr3_aa: CASGRARSDTGELFF; j_call: TRBJ2-2; clone_size: .; d_call: .; v_call: TRBV5-1
cdr3_nt: TGCGCCAGCTCCTCGGGCTATATGAACACTGAAGCTTTCTTT; cdr3_aa: CASSSGYMNTEAFF; j_call: TRBJ1-1; clone_size: .; d_call: .; v_call: TRBV5-1
cdr3_nt: TGTGCCATCAGTGGGAACCCAACAGGGGTCTACGAGCAGTACTTC; cdr3_aa: CAISGNPTGVYEQYF; j_call: TRBJ2-7; clone_size: .; d_call: TRBD1; v_call: TRBV6-8
cdr3_nt: TGTGCCAGTAAAACGGGGGCGGGCACCGGGGAGCTGTTTTTT; cdr3_aa: CASKTGAGTGELFF; j_call: TRBJ2-2; clone_size: .; d_call: .; v_call: TRBV19
cdr3_nt: TGTGCCAGCAGCTTCCGGGACGAAGCTTTCTTT; cdr3_aa: CASSFRDEAFF; j_call: TRBJ1-1; clone_size: .; d_call: .; v_call: TRBV14
cdr3_nt: TGTGCCAGCAGCTCCCGGAAATCGGGAGAGGTAAGGAATGAGCAGTTCTTC; cdr3_aa: CASSSRKSGEVRNEQFF; j_call: TRBJ2-1; clone_size: .; d_call: .; v_call: TRBV12-1
cdr3_nt: TGTGCCAGCAGCTTGGTGGACAGGGGGTACGAGCAGTACTTC; cdr3_aa: CASSLVDRGYEQYF; j_call: TRBJ2-7; clone_size: once; d_call: TRBD1; v_call: TRBV11-3
cdr3_nt: TGTGCCAGCAGTTACGACAGGGGGAATGAAAAACTGTTTTTT; cdr3_aa: CASSYDRGNEKLFF; j_call: TRBJ1-4; clone_size: .; d_call: TRBD1; v_call: TRBV6-8
cdr3_nt: TGTGCCAGCAGTGAAGCACTATCAGGGGCTTATGGCTACACCTTC; cdr3_aa: CASSEALSGAYGYTF; j_call: TRBJ1-2; clone_size: .; d_call: .; v_call: TRBV6-1
cdr3_nt: TGTGCCAGCAGCTTGGGGGGCTTGAATGAAAAACTGTTTTTT; cdr3_aa: CASSLGGLNEKLFF; j_call: TRBJ1-4; clone_size: .; d_call: .; v_call: TRBV7-7
cdr3_nt: TGTGCCAGCAGTTACGAGGTGCAGGGCAATCAGCCCCAGCATTTT; cdr3_aa: CASSYEVQGNQPQHF; j_call: TRBJ1-5; clone_size: once; d_call: .; v_call: TRBV6-8
cdr3_nt: TGTGCCAGCAGTTACTCACGGGGCGAGCAGTTCTTC; cdr3_aa: CASSYSRGEQFF; j_call: TRBJ2-1; clone_size: .; d_call: .; v_call: TRBV6-8
cdr3_nt: TGTGCCAGCAGCACTTCAACCAGGACTGAAGCTTTCTTT; cdr3_aa: CASSTSTRTEAFF; j_call: TRBJ1-1; clone_size: .; d_call: .; v_call: TRBV7-1
cdr3_nt: TGTGCCAGCAGCGCCCCTATAGCGGGGGGTTACAATGAGCAGTTCTTC; cdr3_aa: CASSAPIAGGYNEQFF; j_call: TRBJ2-1; clone_size: .; d_call: .; v_call: TRBV7-5
cdr3_nt: TGTGCCAGTAGTATTCGGGGGGCAAACACTGAAGCTTTCTTT; cdr3_aa: CASSIRGANTEAFF; j_call: TRBJ1-1; clone_size: .; d_call: .; v_call: TRBV19
cdr3_nt: TGTGCCAGCTCACCACCGTCAGGGGGACCTTCTGGGGCCAACGTCCTGACTTTC; cdr3_aa: CASSPPSGGPSGANVLTF; j_call: TRBJ2-6; clone_size: .; d_call: TRBD1; v_call: TRBV18
cdr3_nt: TGTGCCACCAGCAGAGATAGGCGAGGGGACTATGGCTACACCTTC; cdr3_aa: CATSRDRRGDYGYTF; j_call: TRBJ1-2; clone_size: .; d_call: .; v_call: TRBV15
cdr3_nt: TGCGCCAGCAGCTTAGGGCAGGGTTACTCTGGAAACACCATATATTTT; cdr3_aa: CASSLGQGYSGNTIYF; j_call: TRBJ1-3; clone_size: .; d_call: .; v_call: TRBV5-1
cdr3_nt: TGTGCCTGGAGTAATAGGCACTATGGCTACACCTTC; cdr3_aa: CAWSNRHYGYTF; j_call: TRBJ1-2; clone_size: .; d_call: .; v_call: TRBV30
cdr3_nt: TGTGCCACCAGCAGATCCTCCTTAGACCAGCCCCAGCATTTT; cdr3_aa: CATSRSSLDQPQHF; j_call: TRBJ1-5; clone_size: .; d_call: .; v_call: TRBV15
cdr3_nt: TGTGCCAGCTCCCTCACAGAAATCGACACAGATACGCAGTATTTT; cdr3_aa: CASSLTEIDTDTQYF; j_call: TRBJ2-3; clone_size: .; d_call: .; v_call: TRBV18
cdr3_nt: TGCGCCAGCAGCAACACAGCCTCTGGAAACACCATATATTTT; cdr3_aa: CASSNTASGNTIYF; j_call: TRBJ1-3; clone_size: .; d_call: .; v_call: TRBV5-1
cdr3_nt: TGCGCCAGCAGCTTGGGGGCAGCGGATTCACCCCTCCACTTT; cdr3_aa: CASSLGAADSPLHF; j_call: TRBJ1-6; clone_size: .; d_call: .; v_call: TRBV5-1
cdr3_nt: TGTGCCAGCGGATCCCTGGCGGGGGGGAACACCGGGGAGCTGTTTTTT; cdr3_aa: CASGSLAGGNTGELFF; j_call: TRBJ2-2; clone_size: .; d_call: TRBD2; v_call: TRBV6-8
cdr3_nt: TGTGCCACCCAGACAGTGAACTCTGGAAACACCATATATTTT; cdr3_aa: CATQTVNSGNTIYF; j_call: TRBJ1-3; clone_size: few; d_call: .; v_call: TRBV28
cdr3_nt: TGTGCCAGCAGTTGGGGAACTAATGAAAAACTGTTTTTT; cdr3_aa: CASSWGTNEKLFF; j_call: TRBJ1-4; clone_size: .; d_call: .; v_call: TRBV6-8
cdr3_nt: TGTGCCAGCAGTGAGACCCGGGACAACTACGAGCAGTACTTC; cdr3_aa: CASSETRDNYEQYF; j_call: TRBJ2-7; clone_size: .; d_call: .; v_call: TRBV25-1
cdr3_nt: TGTGCCTGGAGTGTACGATCAAGCTCCTACAATGAGCAGTTCTTC; cdr3_aa: CAWSVRSSSYNEQFF; j_call: TRBJ2-1; clone_size: .; d_call: .; v_call: TRBV30
cdr3_nt: TGTGCCAGCAGCTTGATACGGGGGGAGATGCCCAGGGAGACCCAGTACTTC; cdr3_aa: CASSLIRGEMPRETQYF; j_call: TRBJ2-5; clone_size: .; d_call: TRBD2; v_call: TRBV7-2
cdr3_nt: TGTGCCAGCAGCCGAACCAGGGACTCCTACGAGCAGTACTTC; cdr3_aa: CASSRTRDSYEQYF; j_call: TRBJ2-7; clone_size: .; d_call: .; v_call: TRBV11-3
cdr3_nt: TGTGCCAGCTCACCACAGGAGATGAACACTGAAGCTTTCTTT; cdr3_aa: CASSPQEMNTEAFF; j_call: TRBJ1-1; clone_size: .; d_call: .; v_call: TRBV18
cdr3_nt: TGTGCCAGTACCAAAGGGGGGGCTAGCGGCGGATCCAATGAGCAGTTCTTC; cdr3_aa: CASTKGGASGGSNEQFF; j_call: TRBJ2-1; clone_size: .; d_call: .; v_call: TRBV19
cdr3_nt: TGTGCCAGCTCACCACCGGCAGGGCTCGACATAGGCTATGGCTACACCTTC; cdr3_aa: CASSPPAGLDIGYGYTF; j_call: TRBJ1-2; clone_size: once; d_call: .; v_call: TRBV18
cdr3_nt: TGTGCCAGCAGCCTTGAAGGGACTACCGTTACCGGGGAGCTGTTTTTT; cdr3_aa: CASSLEGTTVTGELFF; j_call: TRBJ2-2; clone_size: .; d_call: TRBD2; v_call: TRBV11-3
cdr3_nt: TGTGCCAGCAGCCCCGGGACTCGGGGCAATCAGCCCCAGCATTTT; cdr3_aa: CASSPGTRGNQPQHF; j_call: TRBJ1-5; clone_size: few; d_call: .; v_call: TRBV6-8
cdr3_nt: TGTGCCAGCAGTCCCAGGACAGCTATGAACACTGAAGCTTTCTTT; cdr3_aa: CASSPRTAMNTEAFF; j_call: TRBJ1-1; clone_size: .; d_call: .; v_call: TRBV6-8
cdr3_nt: TGCGCCAGCAGCTTAGATAGCTACAATGAGCAGTTCTTC; cdr3_aa: CASSLDSYNEQFF; j_call: TRBJ2-1; clone_size: .; d_call: .; v_call: TRBV23-1
cdr3_nt: TGCGCCAGCAGAACAGGGGGCCACTTAACTTCACCCCTCCACTTT; cdr3_aa: CASRTGGHLTSPLHF; j_call: TRBJ1-6; clone_size: .; d_call: TRBD1; v_call: TRBV23-1
cdr3_nt: TGTGCCAGCAGGCTTATCGGAGGGGCGTCGGGCAATGAGCAGTTCTTC; cdr3_aa: CASRLIGGASGNEQFF; j_call: TRBJ2-1; clone_size: .; d_call: .; v_call: TRBV7-1
cdr3_nt: TGTGCCAGCAGCTCTCGGGCCCAGGAGGCGAGTACTGAAGCTTTCTTT; cdr3_aa: CASSSRAQEASTEAFF; j_call: TRBJ1-1; clone_size: few; d_call: .; v_call: TRBV7-6
cdr3_nt: TGTGCCAGCAGTTACACCCGGCAGGGCTATGGCTACACCTTC; cdr3_aa: CASSYTRQGYGYTF; j_call: TRBJ1-2; clone_size: .; d_call: .; v_call: TRBV6-8
cdr3_nt: TGTGCCAGCAGCTACAGGGACAGGGAAAGCACAGATACGCAGTATTTT; cdr3_aa: CASSYRDRESTDTQYF; j_call: TRBJ2-3; clone_size: .; d_call: TRBD1; v_call: TRBV11-3
cdr3_nt: TGTGCCAGTAGTATGGGGACGGGAGAGGCTTTCTTT; cdr3_aa: CASSMGTGEAFF; j_call: TRBJ1-1; clone_size: once; d_call: .; v_call: TRBV19
cdr3_nt: TGCGCCAGCAGCTTGGTGGGACAGGGGGCCATCGGCTATGGCTACACCTTC; cdr3_aa: CASSLVGQGAIGYGYTF; j_call: TRBJ1-2; clone_size: .; d_call: TRBD1; v_call: TRBV5-1
cdr3_nt: TGTGCCAGTAGTATGGGACTAGCGGACCACCAAGAGACCCAGTACTTC; cdr3_aa: CASSMGLADHQETQYF; j_call: TRBJ2-5; clone_size: .; d_call: TRBD2; v_call: TRBV19
cdr3_nt: TGTGCCAGCAGCTTGCGGTTCGGACGCATCACAGATACGCAGTATTTT; cdr3_aa: CASSLRFGRITDTQYF; j_call: TRBJ2-3; clone_size: .; d_call: .; v_call: TRBV11-3
cdr3_nt: TGTGCCAGCTGGGGGCAGATATACAATGAGCAGTTCTTC; cdr3_aa: CASWGQIYNEQFF; j_call: TRBJ2-1; clone_size: .; d_call: .; v_call: TRBV6-4
cdr3_nt: TGCGCCAGCAGCTTGGTTGGAGGGATGGGTGAACTGTTTTTT; cdr3_aa: CASSLVGGMGELFF; j_call: TRBJ1-4; clone_size: .; d_call: .; v_call: TRBV5-1
cdr3_nt: TGCGCCAGCAGCCAAGAGGGAGCAGTCCCCGGGGAGCTGTTTTTT; cdr3_aa: CASSQEGAVPGELFF; j_call: TRBJ2-2; clone_size: .; d_call: .; v_call: TRBV23-1